This T cell receptor beta chain was identified during a study of tumor-infiltrating lymphocytes in primary liver carcinoma. Whole-study context: Staging placed the tumors at T1-T3 N0M0, and they measured about 4 to 10 cm across. About 3.5 to 7.13 million productive TCRbeta reads were obtained from the samples, with similar numbers across tissue types.

This clonotype came up many times. Its antigen is unidentified. Unsorted whole blood supplied the blood RNA, and germline DNA was isolated too. Study outcomes and limitations: The use of bulk unsorted samples meant that CD4+ and CD8+ repertoires were not compared. Lesser overlap characterized tumor-adjacent and tumor-blood pairs relative to tumor region pairs.

Trimming took off 1 base at V and 7 bases at J, with 20 bases between the two ends. The length of the CDR3 is 17 residues. Germline CDR1 is MGHRA and CDR2 is YSYEKL. Using a constant-region primer together with ProtoScript II reverse transcriptase, TCR beta cDNA was made from roughly 520 ng of total RNA. Library construction for TCR beta comprised three nested multiplex PCR rounds performed with slightly modified ARM-PCR. The first two PCR rounds used TRBV1-TRBV30 primers with a Cbeta primer, approximately 9 cycles each. MiXCR, applied by TCRdb to the multiplex PCR reads, yields one record per CDR3 protein. Among approximately 210,000 distinct CDR3 sequences listed, 65% were seen once.

The sample comprised peripheral blood. This TCR came from a woman aged 55-75 years with primary liver carcinoma and hepatitis B virus infection. This chain connects TRBV4-1 to TRBJ2-1; a possible D gene is TRBD2 (6 bases). CDR3: CASSQVKGLKFRNEQFF. CDR3 coding DNA: TGCGCCAGCAGCCAAGTCAAGGGACTTAAGTTTCGGAATGAGCAGTTCTTC.